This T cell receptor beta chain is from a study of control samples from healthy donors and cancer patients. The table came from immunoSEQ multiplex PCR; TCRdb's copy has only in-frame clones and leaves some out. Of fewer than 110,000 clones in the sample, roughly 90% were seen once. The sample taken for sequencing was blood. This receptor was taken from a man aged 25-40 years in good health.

In DNA, the CDR3 is TGTGCCAGCAGCTTAGAATCGAGGGGCACTGAAGCTTTCTTT. Translated: CASSLESRGTEAFF. J is TRBJ1-1 and V is TRBV11-2; D is perhaps TRBD1 (5 bases). V lost 0 bases and J lost 4, with 9 bases in between. CDR3 length: 14 amino acids. Germline lookup yields CDR1 SGHAT and CDR2 FQNNGV.